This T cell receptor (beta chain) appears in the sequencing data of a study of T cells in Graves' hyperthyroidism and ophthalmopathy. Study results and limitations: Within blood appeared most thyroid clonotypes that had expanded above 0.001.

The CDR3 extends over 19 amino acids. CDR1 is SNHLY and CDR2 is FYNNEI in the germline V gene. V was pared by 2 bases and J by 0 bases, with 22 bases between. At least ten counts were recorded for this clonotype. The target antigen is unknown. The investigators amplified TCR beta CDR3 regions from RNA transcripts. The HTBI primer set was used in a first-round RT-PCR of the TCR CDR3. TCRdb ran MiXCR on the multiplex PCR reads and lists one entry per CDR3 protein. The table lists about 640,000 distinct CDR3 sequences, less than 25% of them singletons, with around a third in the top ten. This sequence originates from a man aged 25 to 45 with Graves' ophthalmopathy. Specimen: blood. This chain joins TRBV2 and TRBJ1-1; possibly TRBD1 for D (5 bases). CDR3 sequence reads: CASSERFLRTIRMNTEAFF. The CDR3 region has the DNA TGTGCCAGCAGTGAAAGGTTTCTCAGGACAATCCGAATGAACACTGAAGCTTTCTTT.